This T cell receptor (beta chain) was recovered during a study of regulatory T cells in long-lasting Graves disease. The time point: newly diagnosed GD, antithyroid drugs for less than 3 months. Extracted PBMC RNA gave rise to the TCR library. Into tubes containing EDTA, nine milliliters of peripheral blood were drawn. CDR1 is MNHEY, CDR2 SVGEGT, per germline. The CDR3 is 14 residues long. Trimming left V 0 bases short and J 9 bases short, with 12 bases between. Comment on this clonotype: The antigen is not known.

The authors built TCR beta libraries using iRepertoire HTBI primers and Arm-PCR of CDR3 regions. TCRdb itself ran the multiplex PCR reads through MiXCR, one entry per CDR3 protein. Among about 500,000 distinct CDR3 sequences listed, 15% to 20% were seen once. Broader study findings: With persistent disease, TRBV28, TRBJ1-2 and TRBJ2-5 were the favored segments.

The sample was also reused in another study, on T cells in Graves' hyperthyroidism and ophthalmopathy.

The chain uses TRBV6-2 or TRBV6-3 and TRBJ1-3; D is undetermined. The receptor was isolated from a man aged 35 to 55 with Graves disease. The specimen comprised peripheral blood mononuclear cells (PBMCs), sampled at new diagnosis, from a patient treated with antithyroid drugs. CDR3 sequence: CASSYSRPPGTIYF. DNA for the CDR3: TGTGCCAGCAGTTACTCGAGGCCGCCGGGCACCATATATTTT.